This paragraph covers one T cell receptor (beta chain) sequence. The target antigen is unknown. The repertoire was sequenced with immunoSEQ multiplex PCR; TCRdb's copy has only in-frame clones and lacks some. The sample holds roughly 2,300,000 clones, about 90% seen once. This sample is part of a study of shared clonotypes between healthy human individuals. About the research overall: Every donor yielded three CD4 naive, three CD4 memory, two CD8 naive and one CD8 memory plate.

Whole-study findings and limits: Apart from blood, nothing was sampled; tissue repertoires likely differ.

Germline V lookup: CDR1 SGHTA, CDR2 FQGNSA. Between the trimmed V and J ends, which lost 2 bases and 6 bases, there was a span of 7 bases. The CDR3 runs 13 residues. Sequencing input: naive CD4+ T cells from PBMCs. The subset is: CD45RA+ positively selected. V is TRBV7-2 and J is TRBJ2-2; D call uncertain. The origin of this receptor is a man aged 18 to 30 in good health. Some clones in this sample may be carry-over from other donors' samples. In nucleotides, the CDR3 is TGTGCCAGCAGCTTACAGTTCGCCGGGGAGCTGTTTTTT. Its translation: CASSLQFAGELFF.